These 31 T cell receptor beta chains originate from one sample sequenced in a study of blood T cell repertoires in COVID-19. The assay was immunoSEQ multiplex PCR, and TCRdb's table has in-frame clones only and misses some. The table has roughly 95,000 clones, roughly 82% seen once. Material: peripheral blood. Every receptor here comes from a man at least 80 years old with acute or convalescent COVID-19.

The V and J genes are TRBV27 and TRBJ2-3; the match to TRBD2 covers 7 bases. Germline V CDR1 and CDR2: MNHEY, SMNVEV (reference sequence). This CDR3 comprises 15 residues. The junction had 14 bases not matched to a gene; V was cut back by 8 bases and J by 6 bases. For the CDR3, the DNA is TGTGCCAGCGACGTCCCGCGGGCGGGAGCCGATACGCAGTATTTT. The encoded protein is CASDVPRAGADTQYF.

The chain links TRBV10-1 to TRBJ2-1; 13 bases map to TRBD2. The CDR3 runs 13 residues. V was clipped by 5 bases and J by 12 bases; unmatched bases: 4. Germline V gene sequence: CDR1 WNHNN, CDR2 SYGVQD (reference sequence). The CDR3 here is CASSPGLAGWQFF. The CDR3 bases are TGCGCCAGCAGTCCGGGACTAGCGGGGTGGCAGTTCTTC.

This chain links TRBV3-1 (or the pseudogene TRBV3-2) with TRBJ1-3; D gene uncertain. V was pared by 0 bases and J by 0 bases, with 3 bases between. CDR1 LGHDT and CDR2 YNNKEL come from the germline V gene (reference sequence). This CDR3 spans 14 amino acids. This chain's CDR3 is CASSQDNSGNTIYF. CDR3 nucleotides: TGTGCCAGCAGCCAAGATAACTCTGGAAACACCATATATTTT.

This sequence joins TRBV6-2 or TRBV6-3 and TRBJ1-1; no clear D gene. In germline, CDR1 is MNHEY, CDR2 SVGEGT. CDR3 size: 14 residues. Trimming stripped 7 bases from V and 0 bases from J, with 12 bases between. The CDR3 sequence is CASTPNNMNTEAFF. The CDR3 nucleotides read TGTGCCAGCACCCCCAATAACATGAACACTGAAGCTTTCTTT.

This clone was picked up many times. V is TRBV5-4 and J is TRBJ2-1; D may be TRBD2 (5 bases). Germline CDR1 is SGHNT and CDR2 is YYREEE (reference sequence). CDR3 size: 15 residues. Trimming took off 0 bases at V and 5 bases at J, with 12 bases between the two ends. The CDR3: CASSLGGVKDNEQFF. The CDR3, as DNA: TGTGCCAGCAGCTTGGGGGGAGTAAAAGACAATGAGCAGTTCTTC.

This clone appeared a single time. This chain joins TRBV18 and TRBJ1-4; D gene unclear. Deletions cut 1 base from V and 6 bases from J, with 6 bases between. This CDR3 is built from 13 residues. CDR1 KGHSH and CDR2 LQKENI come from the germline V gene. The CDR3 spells CASSPQEYEKLFF. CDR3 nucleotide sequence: TGTGCCAGCTCACCACAGGAGTATGAAAAACTGTTTTTT.

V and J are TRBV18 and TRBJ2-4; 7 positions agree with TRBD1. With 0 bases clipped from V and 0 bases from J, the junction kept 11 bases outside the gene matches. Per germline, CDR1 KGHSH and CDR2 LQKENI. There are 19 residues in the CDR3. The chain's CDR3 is CASSPPATGTPLAKNIQYF. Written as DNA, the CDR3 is TGTGCCAGCTCACCACCGGCGACAGGGACCCCTTTAGCCAAAAACATTCAGTACTTC.

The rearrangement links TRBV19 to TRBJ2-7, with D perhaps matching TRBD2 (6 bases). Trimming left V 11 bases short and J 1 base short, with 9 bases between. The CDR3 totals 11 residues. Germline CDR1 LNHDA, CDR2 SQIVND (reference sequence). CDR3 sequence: CASRGSYEQYF. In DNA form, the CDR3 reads TGTGCCTCTCGGGGGTCCTACGAGCAGTACTTC.

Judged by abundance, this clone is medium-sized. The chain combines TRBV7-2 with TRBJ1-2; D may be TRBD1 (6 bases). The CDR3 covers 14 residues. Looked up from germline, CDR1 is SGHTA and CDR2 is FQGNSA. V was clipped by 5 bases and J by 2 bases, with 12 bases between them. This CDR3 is CASSEGTSNYGYTF. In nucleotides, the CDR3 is TGTGCCAGCAGCGAGGGGACATCGAACTATGGCTACACCTTC. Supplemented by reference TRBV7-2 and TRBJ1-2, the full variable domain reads GAGVSQSPSNKVTEKGKDVELRCDPISGHTALYWYRQSLGQGLEFLIYFQGNSAPDKSGLPSDRFSAERTGGSVSTLTIQRTQQEDSAVYLCASSEGTSNYGYTFGSGTRLTVV.

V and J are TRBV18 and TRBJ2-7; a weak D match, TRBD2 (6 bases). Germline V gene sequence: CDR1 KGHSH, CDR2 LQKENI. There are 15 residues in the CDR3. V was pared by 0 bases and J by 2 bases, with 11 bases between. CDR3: CASSPPGSGTYEQYF. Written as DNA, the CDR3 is TGTGCCAGCTCACCACCGGGTAGCGGAACCTACGAGCAGTACTTC. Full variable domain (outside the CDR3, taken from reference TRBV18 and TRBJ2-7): NAGVMQNPRHLVRRRGQEARLRCSPMKGHSHVYWYRQLPEEGLKFMVYLQKENIIDESGMPKERFSAEFPKEGPSILRIQQVVRGDSAAYFCASSPPGSGTYEQYFGPGTRLTVT.

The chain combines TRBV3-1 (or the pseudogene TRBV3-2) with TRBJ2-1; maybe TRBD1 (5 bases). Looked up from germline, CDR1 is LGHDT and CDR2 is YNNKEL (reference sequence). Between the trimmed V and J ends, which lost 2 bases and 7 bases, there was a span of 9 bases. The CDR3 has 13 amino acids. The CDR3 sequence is CASSQTGRNEQFF. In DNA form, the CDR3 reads TGTGCCAGCAGCCAAACAGGAAGGAATGAGCAGTTCTTC.

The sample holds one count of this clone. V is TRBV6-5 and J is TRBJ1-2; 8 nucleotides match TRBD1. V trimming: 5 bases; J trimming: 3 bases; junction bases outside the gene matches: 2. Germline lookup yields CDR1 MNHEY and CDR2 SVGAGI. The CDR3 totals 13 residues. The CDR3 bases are TGTGCCAGCAGTCTACAGGGGGACTATGGCTACACCTTC. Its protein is CASSLQGDYGYTF.

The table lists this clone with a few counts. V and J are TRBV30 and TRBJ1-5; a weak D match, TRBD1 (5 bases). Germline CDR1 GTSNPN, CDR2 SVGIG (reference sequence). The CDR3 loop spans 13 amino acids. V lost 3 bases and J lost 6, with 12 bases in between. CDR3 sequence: CAWRAGRTQPQHF. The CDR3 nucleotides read TGTGCCTGGAGGGCAGGGAGGACTCAGCCCCAGCATTTT.

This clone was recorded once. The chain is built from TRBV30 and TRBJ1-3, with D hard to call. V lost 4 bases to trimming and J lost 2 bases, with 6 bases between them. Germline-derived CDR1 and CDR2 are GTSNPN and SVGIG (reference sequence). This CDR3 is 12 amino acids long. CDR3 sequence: CAWKRAGNTIYF. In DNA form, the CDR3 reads TGTGCCTGGAAGAGGGCTGGAAACACCATATATTTT.

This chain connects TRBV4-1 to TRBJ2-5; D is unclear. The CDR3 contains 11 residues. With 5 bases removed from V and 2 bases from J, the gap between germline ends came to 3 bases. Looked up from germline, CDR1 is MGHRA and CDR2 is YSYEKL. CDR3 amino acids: CASSYQETQYF. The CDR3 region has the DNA TGCGCCAGCAGCTATCAAGAGACCCAGTACTTC.

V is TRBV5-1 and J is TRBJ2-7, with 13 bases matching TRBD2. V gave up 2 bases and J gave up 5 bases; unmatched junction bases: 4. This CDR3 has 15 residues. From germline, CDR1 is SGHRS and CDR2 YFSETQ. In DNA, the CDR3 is TGCGCCAGCAGCTTCATGGGGACTAGCGGGAACGAGCAGTACTTC. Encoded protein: CASSFMGTSGNEQYF.

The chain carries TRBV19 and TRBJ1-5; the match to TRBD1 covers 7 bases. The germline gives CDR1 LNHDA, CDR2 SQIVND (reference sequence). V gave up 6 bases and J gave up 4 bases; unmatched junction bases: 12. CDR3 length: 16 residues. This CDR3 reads CASRTDRAAGNQPQHF. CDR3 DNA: TGTGCCAGTAGGACCGACAGGGCCGCGGGGAATCAGCCCCAGCATTTT. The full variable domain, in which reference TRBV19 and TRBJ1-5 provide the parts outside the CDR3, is DGGITQSPKYLFRKEGQNVTLSCEQNLNHDAMYWYRQDPGQGLRLIYYSQIVNDFQKGDIAEGYSVSREKKESFPLTVTSAQKNPTAFYLCASRTDRAAGNQPQHFGDGTRLSIL.

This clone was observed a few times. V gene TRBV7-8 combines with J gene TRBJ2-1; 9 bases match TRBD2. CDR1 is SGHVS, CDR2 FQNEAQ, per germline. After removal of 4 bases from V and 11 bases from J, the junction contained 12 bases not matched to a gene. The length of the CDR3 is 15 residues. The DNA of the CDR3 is TGTGCCAGCAGCTCAATCCTTCTTAGCGGGAGCCAGCAGTTCTTC. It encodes CASSSILLSGSQQFF.

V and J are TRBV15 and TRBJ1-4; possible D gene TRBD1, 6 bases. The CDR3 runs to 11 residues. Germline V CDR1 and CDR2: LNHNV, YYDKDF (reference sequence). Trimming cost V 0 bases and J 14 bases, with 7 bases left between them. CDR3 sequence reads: CATSRDDRLFF. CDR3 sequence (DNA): TGTGCCACCAGCAGAGACGACAGGCTGTTTTTT.

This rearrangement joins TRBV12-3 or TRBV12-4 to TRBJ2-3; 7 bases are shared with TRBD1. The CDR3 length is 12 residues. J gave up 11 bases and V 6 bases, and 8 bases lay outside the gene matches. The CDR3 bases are TGTGCCAGCAGCTCGACAGGGATTGGGCAGTATTTT. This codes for CASSSTGIGQYF.

The CDR3 is CAWSTGQGIGSPLHF. Here the CDR3 DNA reads TGTGCCTGGAGTACGGGACAGGGGATTGGCTCACCCCTCCACTTT. The rearrangement uses TRBV30 and TRBJ1-6; TRBD1 matches at 10 bases. Germline CDR1 GTSNPN, CDR2 SVGIG (reference sequence). The CDR3 has 15 residues. After removal of 2 bases from V and 10 bases from J, the junction contained 8 bases not matched to a gene.

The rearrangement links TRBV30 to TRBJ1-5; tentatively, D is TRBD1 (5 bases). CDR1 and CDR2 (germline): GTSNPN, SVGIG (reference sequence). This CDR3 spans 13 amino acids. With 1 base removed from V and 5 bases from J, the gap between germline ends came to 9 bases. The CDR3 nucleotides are TGTGCCTGGAGTGGCCAGGGCTATCAGCCCCAGCATTTT. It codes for CAWSGQGYQPQHF.

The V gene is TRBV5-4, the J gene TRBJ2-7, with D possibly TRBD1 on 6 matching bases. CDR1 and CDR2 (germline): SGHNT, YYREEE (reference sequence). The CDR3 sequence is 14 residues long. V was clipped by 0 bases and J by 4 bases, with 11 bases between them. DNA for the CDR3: TGTGCCAGCAGCTTGGCCGGACAGCCTTACGAGCAGTACTTC. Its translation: CASSLAGQPYEQYF.

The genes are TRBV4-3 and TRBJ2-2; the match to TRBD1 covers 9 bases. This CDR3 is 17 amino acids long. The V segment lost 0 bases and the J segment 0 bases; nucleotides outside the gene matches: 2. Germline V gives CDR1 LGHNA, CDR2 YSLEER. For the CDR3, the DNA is TGCGCCAGCAGCCAAGATGACAGGGGGGCGAACACCGGGGAGCTGTTTTTT. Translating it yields CASSQDDRGANTGELFF.

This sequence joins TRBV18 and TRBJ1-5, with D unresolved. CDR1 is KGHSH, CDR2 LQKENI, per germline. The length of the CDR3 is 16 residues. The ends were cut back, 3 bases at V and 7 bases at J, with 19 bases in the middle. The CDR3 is CASSPSPEGAQQPQHF. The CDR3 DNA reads TGTGCCAGCTCACCTTCTCCGGAGGGCGCACAGCAGCCCCAGCATTTT.

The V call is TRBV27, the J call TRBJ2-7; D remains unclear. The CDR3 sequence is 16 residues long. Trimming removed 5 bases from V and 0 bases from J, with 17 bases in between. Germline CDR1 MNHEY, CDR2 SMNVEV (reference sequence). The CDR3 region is CASSPRPQTSSYEQYF. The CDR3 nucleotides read TGTGCCAGCAGTCCTCGCCCACAGACCAGCTCCTACGAGCAGTACTTC.

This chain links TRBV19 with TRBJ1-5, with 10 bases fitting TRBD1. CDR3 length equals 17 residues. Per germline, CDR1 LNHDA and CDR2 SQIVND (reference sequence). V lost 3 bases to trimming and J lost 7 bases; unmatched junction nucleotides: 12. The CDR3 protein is CASSMHVGTGERQPQHF. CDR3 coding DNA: TGTGCCAGTAGTATGCATGTCGGGACAGGGGAGAGACAGCCCCAGCATTTT.

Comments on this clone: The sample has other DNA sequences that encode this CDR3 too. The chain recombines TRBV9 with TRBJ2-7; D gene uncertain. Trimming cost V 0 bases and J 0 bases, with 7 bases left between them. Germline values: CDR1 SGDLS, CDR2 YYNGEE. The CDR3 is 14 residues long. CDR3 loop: CASSVGSSSYEQYF. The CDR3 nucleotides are TGTGCCAGCAGCGTAGGTAGCAGCTCCTACGAGCAGTACTTC.

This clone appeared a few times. The DNA of the CDR3 is TGTGCCAGCAGCGTCGCAGGGTCCCATACGCAGTATTTT. Residues: CASSVAGSHTQYF. This rearrangement joins TRBV9 to TRBJ2-3; a weak D match, TRBD1 (5 bases). V lost 2 bases and J lost 7, with 11 bases in between. The germline V gene encodes CDR1 SGDLS and CDR2 YYNGEE. The CDR3 has 13 residues.

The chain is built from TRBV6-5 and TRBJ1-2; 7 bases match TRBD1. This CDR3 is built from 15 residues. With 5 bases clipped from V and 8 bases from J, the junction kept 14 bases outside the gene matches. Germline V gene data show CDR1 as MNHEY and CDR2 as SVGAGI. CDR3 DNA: TGTGCCAGCAGTCAGAGGACAGGCTCCTATGAAGGCTACACCTTC. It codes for CASSQRTGSYEGYTF.

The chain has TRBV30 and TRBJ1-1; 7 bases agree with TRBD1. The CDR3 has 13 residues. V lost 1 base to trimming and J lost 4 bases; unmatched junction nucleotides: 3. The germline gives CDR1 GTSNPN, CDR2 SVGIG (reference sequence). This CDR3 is CAWSAPGGTEAFF. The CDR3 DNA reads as TGTGCCTGGAGTGCACCAGGGGGCACTGAAGCTTTCTTT.